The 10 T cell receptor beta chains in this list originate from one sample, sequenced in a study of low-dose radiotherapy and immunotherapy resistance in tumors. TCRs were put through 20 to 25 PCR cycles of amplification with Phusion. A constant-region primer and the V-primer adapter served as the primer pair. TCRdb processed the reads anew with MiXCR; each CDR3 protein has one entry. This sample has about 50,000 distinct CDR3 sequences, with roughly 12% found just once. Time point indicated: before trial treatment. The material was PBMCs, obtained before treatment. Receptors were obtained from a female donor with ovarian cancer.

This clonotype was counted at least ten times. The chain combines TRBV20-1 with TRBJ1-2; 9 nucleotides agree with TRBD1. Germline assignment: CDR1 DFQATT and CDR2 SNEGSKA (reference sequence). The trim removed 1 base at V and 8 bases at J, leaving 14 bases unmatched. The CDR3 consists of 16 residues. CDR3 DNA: TGCAGTGCTAGAGTGCTGGGGGGACAGGGAAGGGACGGCTACACCTTC. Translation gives CSARVLGGQGRDGYTF.

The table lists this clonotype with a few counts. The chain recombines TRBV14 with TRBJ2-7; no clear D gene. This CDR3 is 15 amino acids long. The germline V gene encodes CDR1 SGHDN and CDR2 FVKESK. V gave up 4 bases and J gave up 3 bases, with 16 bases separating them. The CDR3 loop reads CASSLGKGWGYEQYF. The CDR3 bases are TGTGCCAGCAGCCTGGGTAAGGGCTGGGGCTACGAGCAGTACTTC.

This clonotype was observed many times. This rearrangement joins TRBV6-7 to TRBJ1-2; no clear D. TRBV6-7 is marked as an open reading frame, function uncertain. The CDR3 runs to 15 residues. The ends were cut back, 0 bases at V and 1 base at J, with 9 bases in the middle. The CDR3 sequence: CASSYSRQYNYGYTF. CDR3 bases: TGTGCCAGCAGTTACTCGAGGCAGTATAACTATGGCTACACCTTC.

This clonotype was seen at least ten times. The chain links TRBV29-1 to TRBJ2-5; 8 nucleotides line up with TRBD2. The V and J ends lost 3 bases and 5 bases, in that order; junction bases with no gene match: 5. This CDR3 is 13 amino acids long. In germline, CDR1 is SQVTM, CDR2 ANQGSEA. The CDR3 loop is CSVERGAGETQYF. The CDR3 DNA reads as TGCAGCGTTGAGCGGGGGGCCGGGGAGACCCAGTACTTC. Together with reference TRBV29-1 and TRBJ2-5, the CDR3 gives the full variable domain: SAVISQKPSRDICQRGTSLTIQCQVDSQVTMMFWYRQQPGQSLTLIATANQGSEATYESGFVIDKFPISRPNLTFSTLTVSNMSPEDSSIYLCSVERGAGETQYFGPGTRLLVL.

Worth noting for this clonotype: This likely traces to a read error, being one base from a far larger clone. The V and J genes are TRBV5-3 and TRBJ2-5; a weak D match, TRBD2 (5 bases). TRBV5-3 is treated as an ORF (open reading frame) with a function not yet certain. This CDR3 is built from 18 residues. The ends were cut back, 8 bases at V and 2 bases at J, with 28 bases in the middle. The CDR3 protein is CASSRGGLALSLQETQYF. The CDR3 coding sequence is TGTGCCAGCAGCCGCGGTGGGCTAGCCCTGTCTTTACAAGAGACCCAGTACTTC.

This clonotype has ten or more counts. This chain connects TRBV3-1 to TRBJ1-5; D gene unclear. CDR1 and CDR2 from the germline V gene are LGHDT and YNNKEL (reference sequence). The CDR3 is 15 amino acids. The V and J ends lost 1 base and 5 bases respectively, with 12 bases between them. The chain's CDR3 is CASSQGGLGYQPQHF. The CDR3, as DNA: TGTGCCAGCAGCCAAGGAGGGCTCGGTTATCAGCCCCAGCATTTT.

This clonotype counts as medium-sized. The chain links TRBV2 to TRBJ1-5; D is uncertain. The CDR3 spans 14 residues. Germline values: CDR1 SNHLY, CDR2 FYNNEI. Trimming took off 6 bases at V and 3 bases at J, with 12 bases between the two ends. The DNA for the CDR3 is TGTGCCAGCAGCAAGACTGAAACCAATCAGCCCCAGCATTTT. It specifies CASSKTETNQPQHF.

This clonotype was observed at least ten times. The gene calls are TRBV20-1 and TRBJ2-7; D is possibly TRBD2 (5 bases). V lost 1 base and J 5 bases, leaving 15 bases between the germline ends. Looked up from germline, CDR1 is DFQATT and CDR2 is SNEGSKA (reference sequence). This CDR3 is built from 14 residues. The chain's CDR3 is CSARVSGIGHEQYF. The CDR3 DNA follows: TGCAGTGCTAGAGTTTCCGGGATCGGCCACGAGCAGTACTTC.

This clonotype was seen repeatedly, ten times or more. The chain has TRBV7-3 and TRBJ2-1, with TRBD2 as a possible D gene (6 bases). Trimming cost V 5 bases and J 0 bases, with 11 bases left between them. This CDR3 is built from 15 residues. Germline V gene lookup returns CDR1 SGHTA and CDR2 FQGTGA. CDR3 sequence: CASSRAGTSYNEQFF. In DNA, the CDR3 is TGTGCCAGCAGCCGGGCGGGGACCTCCTACAATGAGCAGTTCTTC.

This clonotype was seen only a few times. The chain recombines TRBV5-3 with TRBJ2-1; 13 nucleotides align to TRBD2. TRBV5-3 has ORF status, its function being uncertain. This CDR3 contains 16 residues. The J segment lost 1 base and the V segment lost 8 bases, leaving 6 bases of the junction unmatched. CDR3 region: CASSLGLAGSYNEQFF. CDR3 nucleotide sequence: TGTGCCAGCAGCCTGGGACTAGCGGGGTCCTACAATGAGCAGTTCTTC.